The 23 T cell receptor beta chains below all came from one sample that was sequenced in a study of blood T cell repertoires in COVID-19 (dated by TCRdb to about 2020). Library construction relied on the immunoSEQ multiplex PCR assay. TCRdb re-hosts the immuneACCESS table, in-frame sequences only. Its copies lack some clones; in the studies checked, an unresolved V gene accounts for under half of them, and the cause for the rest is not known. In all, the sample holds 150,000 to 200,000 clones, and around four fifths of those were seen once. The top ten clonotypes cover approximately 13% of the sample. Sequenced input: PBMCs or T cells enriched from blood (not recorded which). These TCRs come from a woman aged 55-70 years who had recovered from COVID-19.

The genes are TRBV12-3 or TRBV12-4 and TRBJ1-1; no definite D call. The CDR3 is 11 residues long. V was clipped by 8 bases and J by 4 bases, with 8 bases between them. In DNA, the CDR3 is TGTGCCAGCCGAGTTGGCACTGAAGCTTTCTTT. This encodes CASRVGTEAFF.

The CDR3 DNA sequence: TGCAGCGTTGAAAGGGGGTCCTCCTACAATGAGCAGTTCTTC. As protein: CSVERGSSYNEQFF. The chain has TRBV29-1 and TRBJ2-1; the D gene is possibly TRBD1 (6 bases). This CDR3 has 14 amino acids. The V end lost 2 bases, the J end lost 0 bases, and 8 bases lay between the germline ends. The germline CDR1 and CDR2 sequences are SQVTM and ANQGSEA.

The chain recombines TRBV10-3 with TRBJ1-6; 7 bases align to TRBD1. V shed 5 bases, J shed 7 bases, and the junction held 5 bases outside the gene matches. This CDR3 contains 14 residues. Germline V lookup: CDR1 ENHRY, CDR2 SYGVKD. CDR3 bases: TGTGCCATCAGTATTGACAGGGTAAATTCACCCCTCCACTTT. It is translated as CAISIDRVNSPLHF.

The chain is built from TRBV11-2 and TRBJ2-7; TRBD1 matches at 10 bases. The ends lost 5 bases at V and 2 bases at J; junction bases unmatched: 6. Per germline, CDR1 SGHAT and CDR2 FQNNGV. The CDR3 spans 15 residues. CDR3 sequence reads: CASSVGTGDPYEQYF. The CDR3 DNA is TGTGCCAGCAGCGTCGGGACAGGGGACCCCTACGAGCAGTACTTC.

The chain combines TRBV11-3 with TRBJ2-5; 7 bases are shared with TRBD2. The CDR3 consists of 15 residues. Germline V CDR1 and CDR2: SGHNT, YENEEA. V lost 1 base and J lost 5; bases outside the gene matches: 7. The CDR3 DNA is TGTGCCAGCAGCTTAGCGGGAGGCCCCAGGGAGACCCAGTACTTC. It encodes CASSLAGGPRETQYF.

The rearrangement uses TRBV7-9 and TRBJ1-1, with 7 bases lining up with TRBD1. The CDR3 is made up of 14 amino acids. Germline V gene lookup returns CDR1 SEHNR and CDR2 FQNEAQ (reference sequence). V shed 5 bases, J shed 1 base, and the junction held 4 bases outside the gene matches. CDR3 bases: TGTGCCAGCAGCAACAGGGGTAGGAACACTGAAGCTTTCTTT. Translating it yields CASSNRGRNTEAFF.

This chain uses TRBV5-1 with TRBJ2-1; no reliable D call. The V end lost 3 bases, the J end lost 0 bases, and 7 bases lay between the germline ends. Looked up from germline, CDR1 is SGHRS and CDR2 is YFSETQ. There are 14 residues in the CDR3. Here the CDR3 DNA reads TGCGCCAGCAGCTACGAGAGCTCCTACAATGAGCAGTTCTTC. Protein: CASSYESSYNEQFF.

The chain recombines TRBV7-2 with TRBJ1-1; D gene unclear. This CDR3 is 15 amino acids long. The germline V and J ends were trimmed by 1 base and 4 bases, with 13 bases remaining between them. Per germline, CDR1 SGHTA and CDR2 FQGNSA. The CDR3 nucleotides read TGTGCCAGCAGCTTAGTAGAGGGAGGGAGCACTGAAGCTTTCTTT. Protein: CASSLVEGGSTEAFF.

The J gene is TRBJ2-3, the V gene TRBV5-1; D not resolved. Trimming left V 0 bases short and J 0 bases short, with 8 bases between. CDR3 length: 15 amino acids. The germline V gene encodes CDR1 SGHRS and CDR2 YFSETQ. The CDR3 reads CASSLESQSTDTQYF. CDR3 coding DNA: TGCGCCAGCAGCTTGGAATCCCAGAGCACAGATACGCAGTATTTT.

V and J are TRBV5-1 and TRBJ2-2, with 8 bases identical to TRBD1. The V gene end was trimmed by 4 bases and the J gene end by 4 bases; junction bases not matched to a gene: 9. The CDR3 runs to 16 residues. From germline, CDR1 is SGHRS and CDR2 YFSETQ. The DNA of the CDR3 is TGCGCCAGCAGCCGTTTTCAGGGGGCAGGCACCGGGGAGCTGTTTTTT. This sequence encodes CASSRFQGAGTGELFF.

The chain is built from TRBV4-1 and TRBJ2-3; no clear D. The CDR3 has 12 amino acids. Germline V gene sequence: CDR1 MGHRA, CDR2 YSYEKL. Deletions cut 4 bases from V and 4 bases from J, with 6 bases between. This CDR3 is CASSRVADTQYF. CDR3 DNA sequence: TGCGCCAGCAGCCGAGTGGCAGATACGCAGTATTTT.

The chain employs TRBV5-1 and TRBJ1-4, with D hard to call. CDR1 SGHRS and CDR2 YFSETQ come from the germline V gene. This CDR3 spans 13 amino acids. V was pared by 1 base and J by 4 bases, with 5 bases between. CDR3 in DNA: TGCGCCAGCAGCTTGAACGGTAATGAAAAACTGTTTTTT. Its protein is CASSLNGNEKLFF.

The DNA of the CDR3 is TGTGCCAGTAGTATCCGAACAGTTAATTCACCCCTCCACTTT. It specifies CASSIRTVNSPLHF. The chain joins TRBV19 to TRBJ1-6; D is ambiguous. This CDR3 is 14 amino acids long. The germline V gene has CDR1 LNHDA and CDR2 SQIVND (reference sequence). V was pared by 3 bases and J by 6 bases, with 9 bases between.

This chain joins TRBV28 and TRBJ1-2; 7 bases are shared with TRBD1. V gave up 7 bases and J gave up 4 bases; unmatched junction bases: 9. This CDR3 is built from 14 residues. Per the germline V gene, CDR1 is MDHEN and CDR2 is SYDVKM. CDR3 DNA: TGTGCCAGCACCACCTTAGGGGGCAGCTATGGCTACACCTTC. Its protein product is CASTTLGGSYGYTF.

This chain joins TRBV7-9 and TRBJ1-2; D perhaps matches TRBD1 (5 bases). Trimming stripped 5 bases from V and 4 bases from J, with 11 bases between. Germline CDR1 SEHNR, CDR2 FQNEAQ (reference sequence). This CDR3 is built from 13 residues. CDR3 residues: CASSPDNVYGYTF. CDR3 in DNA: TGTGCCAGCAGCCCGGACAATGTCTATGGCTACACCTTC.

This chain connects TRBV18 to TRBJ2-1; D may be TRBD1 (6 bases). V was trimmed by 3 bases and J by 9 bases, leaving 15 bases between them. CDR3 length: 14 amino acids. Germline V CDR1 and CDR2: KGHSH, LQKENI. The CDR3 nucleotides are TGTGCCAGCTCACCCCTGCTGGGGGCTGGTGAGCAGTTCTTC. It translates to CASSPLLGAGEQFF.

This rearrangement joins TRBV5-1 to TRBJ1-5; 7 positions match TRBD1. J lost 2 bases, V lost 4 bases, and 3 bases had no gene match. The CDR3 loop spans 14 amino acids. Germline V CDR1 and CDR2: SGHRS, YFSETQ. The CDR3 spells CASSPGTGNQPQHF. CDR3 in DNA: TGCGCCAGCAGCCCCGGGACAGGCAATCAGCCCCAGCATTTT.

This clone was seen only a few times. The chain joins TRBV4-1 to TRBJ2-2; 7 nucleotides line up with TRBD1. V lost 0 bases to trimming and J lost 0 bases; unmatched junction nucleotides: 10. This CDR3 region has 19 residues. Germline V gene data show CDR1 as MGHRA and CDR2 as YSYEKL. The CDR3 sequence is CASSQDVTGRKANTGELFF. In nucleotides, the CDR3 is TGCGCCAGCAGCCAAGATGTGACAGGGCGGAAAGCGAACACCGGGGAGCTGTTTTTT.

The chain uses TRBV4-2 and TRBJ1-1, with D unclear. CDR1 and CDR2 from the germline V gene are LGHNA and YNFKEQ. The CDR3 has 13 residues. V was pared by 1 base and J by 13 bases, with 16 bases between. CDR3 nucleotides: TGTGCCAGCAGCCAAGTCGGGGAGTCTGACGGTTTCTTT. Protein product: CASSQVGESDGFF.

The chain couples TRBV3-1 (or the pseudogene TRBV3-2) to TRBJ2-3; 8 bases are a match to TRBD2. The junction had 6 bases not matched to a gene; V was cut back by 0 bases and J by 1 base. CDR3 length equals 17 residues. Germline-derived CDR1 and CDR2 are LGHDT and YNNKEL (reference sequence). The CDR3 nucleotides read TGTGCCAGCAGCCAAGACCCCTGGGGACTAGGCACAGATACGCAGTATTTT. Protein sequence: CASSQDPWGLGTDTQYF.

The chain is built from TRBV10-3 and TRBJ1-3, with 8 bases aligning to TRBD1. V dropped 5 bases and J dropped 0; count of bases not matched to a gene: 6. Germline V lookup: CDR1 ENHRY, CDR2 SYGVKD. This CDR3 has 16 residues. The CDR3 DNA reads TGTGCCATCAGTCCGGGACAGGTGGGCTCTGGAAACACCATATATTTT. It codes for CAISPGQVGSGNTIYF.

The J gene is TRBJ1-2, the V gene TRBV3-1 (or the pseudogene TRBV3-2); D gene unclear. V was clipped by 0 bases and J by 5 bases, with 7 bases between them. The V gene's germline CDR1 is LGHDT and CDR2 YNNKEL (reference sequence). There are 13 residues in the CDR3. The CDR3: CASSQDRGYGYTF. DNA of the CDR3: TGTGCCAGCAGCCAAGATCGAGGTTATGGCTACACCTTC.

Written as DNA, the CDR3 is TGTGCCAGCAGCGCCACAGGGGGCAATGGGCAAGAGACCCAGTACTTC. Its translation: CASSATGGNGQETQYF. The V and J genes are TRBV9 and TRBJ2-5, with 9 nucleotides matching TRBD1. Looked up from germline, CDR1 is SGDLS and CDR2 is YYNGEE. CDR3 length: 16 amino acids. Trimming at V came to 3 bases and at J to 2 bases, leaving 8 bases not matched to a gene.